The rows below give T cell receptor beta chains drawn from one sample of a study of T cells in Graves' hyperthyroidism and ophthalmopathy. TCRdb re-derived calls from the multiplex PCR reads in MiXCR, one entry per CDR3 protein. The table has 360,000 or so distinct CDR3 sequences, 15% to 20% seen once. Material for sequencing was blood. The source of these receptors is a woman aged 40 to 50 with Graves' ophthalmopathy. The CDR3 runs from the conserved cysteine through the conserved F or W. Fields, in order: D gene, CDR3 length, clone size, V gene, J gene, CDR3 DNA, CDR3 protein. A D gene is named only where the DNA matches it firmly. Where a row states a size, it is once, few, many or the class of an expanded clone; other rows omit it.

d_call: .
cdr3_length: 14
clone_size: .
v_call: TRBV6-5
j_call: TRBJ2-2
cdr3_nt: TGTGCCAGCAGTTACGGGACATCAAGGGGGGAGCTGTTTTTT
cdr3_aa: CASSYGTSRGELFF

d_call: TRBD1
cdr3_length: 13
clone_size: .
v_call: TRBV20-1
j_call: TRBJ2-7
cdr3_nt: TGCAGTGCTGTTCCGGGACAGGGCTACGAGCAGTACTTC
cdr3_aa: CSAVPGQGYEQYF

d_call: TRBD1
cdr3_length: 15
clone_size: .
v_call: TRBV12-3/TRBV12-4
j_call: TRBJ2-7
cdr3_nt: TGTGCCAGCAGTTCCGGGACAGGGTACTTCTACGAGCAGTACTTC
cdr3_aa: CASSSGTGYFYEQYF

d_call: .
cdr3_length: 15
clone_size: many
v_call: TRBV20-1
j_call: TRBJ1-5
cdr3_nt: TGCAGTGCTAGTCGTGCGGGGCTTCGCAATCAGCCCCAGCATTTT
cdr3_aa: CSASRAGLRNQPQHF

d_call: .
cdr3_length: 13
clone_size: many
v_call: TRBV29-1
j_call: TRBJ2-7
cdr3_nt: TGCAGCGTTGAAGAGGACACCGGACTACCCCGGTACTTC
cdr3_aa: CSVEEDTGLPRYF

d_call: TRBD1
cdr3_length: 17
clone_size: many
v_call: TRBV27
j_call: TRBJ2-6
cdr3_nt: TGTGCCAGCAGATTAGACAGGGGACGCCCTGGGGCCAACGTCCTGACTTTC
cdr3_aa: CASRLDRGRPGANVLTF

d_call: .
cdr3_length: 14
clone_size: many
v_call: TRBV2
j_call: TRBJ1-1
cdr3_nt: TGTGCCAGCAGTATTCAGGGTTCACGGACTGAAGCTTTCTTT
cdr3_aa: CASSIQGSRTEAFF

d_call: .
cdr3_length: 15
clone_size: .
v_call: TRBV28
j_call: TRBJ1-6
cdr3_nt: TGTGCCAGCAGATACTTGATACAGGATAATTCACCCCTCCACTTT
cdr3_aa: CASRYLIQDNSPLHF

d_call: .
cdr3_length: 14
clone_size: .
v_call: TRBV12-3/TRBV12-4
j_call: TRBJ1-1
cdr3_nt: TGTGCCAGCAGTTTGGGTGTACTGGGCACTGAAGCTTTCTTT
cdr3_aa: CASSLGVLGTEAFF

d_call: .
cdr3_length: 13
clone_size: once
v_call: TRBV29-1
j_call: TRBJ1-2
cdr3_nt: TGCAGCGTTGAAGGAGGGGGGGCTAGGGGCTACAACTTC
cdr3_aa: CSVEGGGARGYNF

d_call: TRBD2
cdr3_length: 17
clone_size: many
v_call: TRBV4-2
j_call: TRBJ2-5
cdr3_nt: TGTGCCAGCAGCCAAGATGTGGCTAGCGGGAATGTGGAGACCCAGTACTTC
cdr3_aa: CASSQDVASGNVETQYF

d_call: .
cdr3_length: 13
clone_size: many
v_call: TRBV11-2
j_call: TRBJ2-7
cdr3_nt: TGTGCCAGCAGCTTTCCGGGGAGGTACGAGCAGTACTTC
cdr3_aa: CASSFPGRYEQYF

d_call: .
cdr3_length: 13
clone_size: many
v_call: TRBV5-1
j_call: TRBJ2-2
cdr3_nt: TGCGCCAGCAGCGCGACTAGGTCCGGGGAGCTGTTTTTT
cdr3_aa: CASSATRSGELFF

d_call: .
cdr3_length: 13
clone_size: few
v_call: TRBV29-1
j_call: TRBJ2-7
cdr3_nt: TGCAGCGCTATATCGGACAGGGACTATGGGCAGTACTTC
cdr3_aa: CSAISDRDYGQYF

d_call: .
cdr3_length: 12
clone_size: .
v_call: TRBV6-1
j_call: TRBJ1-5
cdr3_nt: TGTGCCAGCAGTGAACCCGGTCGGGCCCAGCATTTT
cdr3_aa: CASSEPGRAQHF

d_call: .
cdr3_length: 13
clone_size: many
v_call: TRBV28
j_call: TRBJ1-2
cdr3_nt: TGTGCCAGCCGCGGAGGGGAATGGTATGGCTACACCTTC
cdr3_aa: CASRGGEWYGYTF

d_call: TRBD1
cdr3_length: 14
clone_size: .
v_call: TRBV2
j_call: TRBJ2-5
cdr3_nt: TGTGCCAGCACAACACAGGGGGCCCGGGAGACCCAGTACTTC
cdr3_aa: CASTTQGARETQYF

d_call: TRBD2
cdr3_length: 12
clone_size: many
v_call: TRBV7-2
j_call: TRBJ2-7
cdr3_nt: TGTGCCAGCAGCTTGGGACTAGTGGAGCAGTACTTC
cdr3_aa: CASSLGLVEQYF